This T cell receptor (beta chain) was obtained from a study of molecular identifiers for immune sequencing clone quantification. Regarding the study as a whole: Among 950,000 to 1,000,000 naive cells, as was reported, spiked Jurkat TCR RNA from one cell was detectable.

Trimming left V 0 bases short and J 2 bases short, with 8 bases between. CDR3 size: 15 residues. CDR1 MNHEY and CDR2 SVGEGT come from the germline V gene. This clonotype was counted many times. The antigen is not known. TCRdb passed the PCR reads through MiXCR, listing each CDR3 protein once. This table holds 88,000 or so distinct CDR3 sequences, roughly a fifth found once. The sequencing input was naive CD8+ T cells from blood, with Jurkat cell RNA spiked in. The subset here: FACS-sorted CD8+CD4-CCR7+CD45RA+ naive T cells. The receptor was isolated from a human donor in good health. Some libraries in this study had Jurkat cell RNA spiked in. The chain couples TRBV6-2 or TRBV6-3 to TRBJ1-5, with unresolved D. In DNA, the CDR3 is TGTGCCAGCAGTTACTCCGGTATCGGCAATCAGCCCCAGCATTTT. Its protein is CASSYSGIGNQPQHF.